This entry describes one T cell receptor (beta chain). Its antigen is not identified. The data were produced by immunoSEQ multiplex PCR, yet TCRdb's version contains in-frame clones alone and is incomplete. The sample includes hundreds of thousands of clones, 86% seen only once; the top ten take around 1.2%. These data belong to a study of cytomegalovirus exposure and HLA in healthy donors. On the study more broadly: Later, an analysis reported that the 95 to 150 validation repertoires had used the same platform as the approximately 660 first-cohort repertoires. Findings and caveats of the study: Overall, about 160 TCR beta chains were annotated as cytomegalovirus-associated. A few chains tied to CMV proved CMV antigen-specific in vitro.

The donors were part of the validation cohort of roughly 110 subjects. That cohort was separate from the first cohort, which comprised some 670 subjects. V dropped 9 bases and J dropped 5; count of bases not matched to a gene: 13. Germline V lookup: CDR1 MDHEN, CDR2 SYDVKM. CDR3 size: 16 residues. This sequence originates from a woman in her 30s in good health and CMV-seropositive. Sequencing was performed on PBMCs. The chain joins TRBV28 to TRBJ2-2, with 9 bases fitting TRBD2. The CDR3: CASCLPGLAGTGELFF. The CDR3 DNA reads as TGTGCCAGTTGTCTCCCGGGACTAGCCGGAACCGGGGAGCTGTTTTTT.